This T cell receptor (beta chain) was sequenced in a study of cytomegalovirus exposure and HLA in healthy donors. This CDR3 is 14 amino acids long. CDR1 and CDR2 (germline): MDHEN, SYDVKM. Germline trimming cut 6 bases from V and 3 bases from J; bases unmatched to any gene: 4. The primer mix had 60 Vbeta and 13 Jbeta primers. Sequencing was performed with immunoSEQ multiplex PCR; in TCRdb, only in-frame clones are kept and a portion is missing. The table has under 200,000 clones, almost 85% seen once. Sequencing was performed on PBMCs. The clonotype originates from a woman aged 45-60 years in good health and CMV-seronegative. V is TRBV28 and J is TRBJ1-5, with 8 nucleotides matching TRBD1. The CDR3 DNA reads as TGTGCCAGCAGGACGACAGGGGTCAATCAGCCCCAGCATTTT. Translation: CASRTTGVNQPQHF.